Below, 8 T cell receptor beta chains from the same sample are listed, as sequenced in a study of cytomegalovirus exposure and HLA in healthy donors. The primer mix had 60 Vbeta and 13 Jbeta primers. Generated by immunoSEQ multiplex PCR, the TCRdb table keeps only in-frame clones and is missing some. The table records approximately 120,000 clones, about 10% of them present only once. Sequencing was performed on PBMCs. The source is a woman between 18 and 29 years old in good health and CMV-seropositive.

This clone was found a few times. Other nucleotide sequences in the sample specify the same CDR3. The rearrangement joins TRBV2 to TRBJ2-1; no clear D gene. Germline CDR1 and CDR2: SNHLY and FYNNEI. The CDR3 is 11 residues long. Trimming pared 6 bases from V and 7 bases from J, leaving 7 bases between. The CDR3 reads CASSPLNEQFF. The CDR3 nucleotides read TGTGCCAGCAGCCCTTTAAATGAGCAGTTCTTC.

This chain uses TRBV2 with TRBJ1-1; D call uncertain. V was cut by 3 bases and J by 5 bases, with 7 bases left in between. Germline CDR1 and CDR2: SNHLY and FYNNEI. CDR3 length equals 12 residues. This CDR3 reads CASSEMRTEAFF. CDR3 coding DNA: TGTGCCAGCAGTGAGATGAGGACTGAAGCTTTCTTT.

The chain couples TRBV4-1 to TRBJ2-5, with 7 positions matching TRBD2. The V gene's germline CDR1 is MGHRA and CDR2 YSYEKL. V shed 1 base and J 10 bases; nucleotides not matched to a gene: 12. This CDR3 comprises 15 residues. The CDR3 DNA reads TGCGCCAGCAGCCAAGGGCGCGGCGCTCGGGGGGACCAGTACTTC. Its protein product is CASSQGRGARGDQYF.

This chain uses TRBV25-1 with TRBJ1-1; the match to TRBD1 covers 7 bases. Germline-derived CDR1 and CDR2 are MGHDK and SYGVNS. The CDR3 length is 14 residues. J was trimmed by 2 bases and V by 6 bases; bases with no gene match: 6. The CDR3 DNA reads TGTGCCAGCAGGGAGACAGGGACAAACACTGAAGCTTTCTTT. Its translation: CASRETGTNTEAFF. Using reference TRBV25-1 and TRBJ1-1 for the parts outside the CDR3, the full variable domain is EADIYQTPRYLVIGTGKKITLECSQTMGHDKMYWYQQDPGMELHLIHYSYGVNSTEKGDLSSESTVSRIRTEHFPLTLESARPSHTSQYLCASRETGTNTEAFFGQGTRLTVV.

This clone was counted between two and nine times. This chain uses TRBV30 with TRBJ1-2; D remains unclear. Looked up from germline, CDR1 is GTSNPN and CDR2 is SVGIG (reference sequence). Trimming removed 1 base at V and 7 bases at J, with 13 bases between. The CDR3 length is 13 residues. In DNA, the CDR3 is TGTGCCTGGAGTGGGGGAGGTATAAGTGGCTACACCTTC. It translates to CAWSGGGISGYTF.

In its sample, this clone was seen a few times. Other DNA sequences in the sample encode the same CDR3. V is TRBV30 and J is TRBJ2-2; TRBD1 matches at 7 bases. The V gene's germline CDR1 is GTSNPN and CDR2 SVGIG (reference sequence). CDR3 length: 13 amino acids. The DNA of the CDR3 is TGTGCGACAGGGTATGGCCCCGCCGGGGAGCTGTTTTTT. This sequence encodes CATGYGPAGELFF.

This clone showed up just a few times. The chain links TRBV6-1 to TRBJ1-2; D is undetermined. Trimming removed 1 base at V and 1 base at J, with 13 bases between. The germline V gene encodes CDR1 MNHNS and CDR2 SASEGT. The CDR3 totals 16 residues. The CDR3 nucleotides read TGTGCCAGCAGTGAAGGATGGAGAAATTTTAACTATGGCTACACCTTC. This sequence encodes CASSEGWRNFNYGYTF.

The chain employs TRBV28 and TRBJ1-1; possibly TRBD1 for D (5 bases). The V end was cut by 8 bases, the J end by 6 bases, with 16 bases between. This CDR3 spans 13 amino acids. From germline, CDR1 is MDHEN and CDR2 SYDVKM. CDR3: CASRMKGYPEAFF. For the CDR3, the DNA is TGTGCCAGCCGAATGAAGGGGTACCCTGAAGCTTTCTTT.